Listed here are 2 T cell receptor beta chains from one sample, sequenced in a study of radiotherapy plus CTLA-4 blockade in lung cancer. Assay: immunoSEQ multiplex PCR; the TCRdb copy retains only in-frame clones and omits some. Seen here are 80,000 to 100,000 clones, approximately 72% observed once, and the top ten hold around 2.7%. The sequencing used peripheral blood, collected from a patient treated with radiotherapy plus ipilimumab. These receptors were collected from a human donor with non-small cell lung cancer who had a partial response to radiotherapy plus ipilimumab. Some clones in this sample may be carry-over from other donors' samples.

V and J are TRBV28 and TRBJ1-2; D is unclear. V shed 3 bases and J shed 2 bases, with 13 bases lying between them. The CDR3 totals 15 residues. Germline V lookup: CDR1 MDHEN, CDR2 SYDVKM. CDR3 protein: CASSFPPSGNYGYTF. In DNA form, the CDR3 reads TGTGCCAGCAGTTTCCCCCCCTCCGGGAACTATGGCTACACCTTC.

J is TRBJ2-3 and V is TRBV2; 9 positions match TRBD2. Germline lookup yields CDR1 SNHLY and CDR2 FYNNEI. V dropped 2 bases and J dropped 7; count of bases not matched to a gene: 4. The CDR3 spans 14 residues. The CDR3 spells CASSELAGLNTQYF. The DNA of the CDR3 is TGTGCCAGCAGTGAACTAGCGGGGTTAAATACGCAGTATTTT.